This T cell receptor (beta chain) was recovered during a study of T-cell reconstitution after alpha-beta-depleted transplantation in children. V lost 6 bases to trimming and J lost 0 bases, with 15 bases between them. Germline V gene data show CDR1 as DFQATT and CDR2 as SNEGSKA (reference sequence). The CDR3 sequence is 16 residues long. Preparing the TCRbeta library involved the use of unique molecular identifiers. TCRdb re-derived calls from the PCR reads in MiXCR, one entry per CDR3 protein. Of roughly 100,000 distinct CDR3 sequences listed, roughly 8.4% are singletons. This clonotype occurred many times.

The chain is built from TRBV20-1 and TRBJ1-6; no clear D. The starting material was PBMCs from the stem cell graft donor, obtained from the stem cell graft. The sequence was obtained from a human donor who donated a stem cell graft to a child with congenital amegakaryocytic thrombocytopenia. The CDR3 here is CSAPSRGSSYNSPLHF. The CDR3 DNA sequence: TGCAGTGCACCTAGTAGAGGAAGCTCCTATAATTCACCCCTCCACTTT.